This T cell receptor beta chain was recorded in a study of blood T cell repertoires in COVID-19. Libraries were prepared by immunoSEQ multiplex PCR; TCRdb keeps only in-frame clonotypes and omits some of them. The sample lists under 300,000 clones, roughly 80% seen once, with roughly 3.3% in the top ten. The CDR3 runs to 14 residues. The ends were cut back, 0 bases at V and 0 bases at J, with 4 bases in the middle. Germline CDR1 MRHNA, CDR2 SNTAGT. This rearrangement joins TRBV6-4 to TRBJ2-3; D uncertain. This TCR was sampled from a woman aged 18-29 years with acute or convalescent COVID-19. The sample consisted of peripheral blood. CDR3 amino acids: CASSDSQSTDTQYF. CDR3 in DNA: TGTGCCAGCAGTGACTCCCAAAGCACAGATACGCAGTATTTT.